These 9 T cell receptor beta chains came from one sample sequenced in a study of T cells after yellow fever vaccination (dated 2019 in TCRdb). This sample's treatment or condition label indicates: live attenuated yellow fever vaccine strain. The library was prepared using 5' RACE. Sequencing was performed on an Illumina HiSeq 2500. TCRdb passed the public sequencing reads through fastp at Q25 and MiXCR, retaining productive beta sequences. CDR3 protein sequences are deduplicated, and each keeps its most common genes and DNA. The sample includes just under 600,000 distinct CDR3 sequences, with approximately 12% observed a single time. The top ten hold over 11% of the sample. This material consisted of PBMCs, taken on the day of the yellow fever booster vaccination. The source is a man aged 30 to 39 who received the YFV17D yellow fever vaccine.

V usage is TRBV28 and J usage is TRBJ1-2, with D maybe TRBD1 (5 bases). From germline, CDR1 is MDHEN and CDR2 SYDVKM. The CDR3 is 13 residues long. The V and J ends lost 6 bases and 5 bases respectively, with 13 bases between them. The CDR3 nucleotides read TGTGCCAGCAGCCGCGCGGGGGTTTATGGCTACACCTTC. Amino acid sequence: CASSRAGVYGYTF.

This chain connects TRBV7-8 to TRBJ2-7; D gene ambiguous. V gave up 2 bases and J gave up 2 bases, with 10 bases separating them. The germline V gene encodes CDR1 SGHVS and CDR2 FQNEAQ. CDR3 size: 14 residues. Written as DNA, the CDR3 is TGTGCCAGCAGCTTATATGGCGGAACCTACGAGCAGTACTTC. This encodes CASSLYGGTYEQYF.

The J gene is TRBJ2-7, the V gene TRBV27, with D perhaps being TRBD1 or TRBD2 (5 bases each). The CDR3 has 16 amino acids. Germline CDR1 and CDR2: MNHEY and SMNVEV (reference sequence). With 5 bases removed from V and 0 bases from J, the gap between germline ends came to 17 bases. The CDR3 loop is CASSTTPRDHSYEQYF. The DNA of the CDR3 is TGTGCCAGCAGTACCACCCCCCGGGACCACTCCTACGAGCAGTACTTC.

There are a few counts of this clonotype. The chain couples TRBV27 to TRBJ1-2; TRBD1 might be the D (5 bases). The V end was cut by 8 bases, the J end by 1 base, with 17 bases between. Germline V gene lookup returns CDR1 MNHEY and CDR2 SMNVEV (reference sequence). The CDR3 spans 15 residues. CDR3: CASLPGAYVNYGYTF. The CDR3 bases are TGTGCCAGCCTTCCCGGGGCTTACGTTAACTATGGCTACACCTTC.

This clonotype was counted a few times. The rearrangement joins TRBV10-3 to TRBJ2-7; D is possibly TRBD2 (6 bases). The CDR3 length is 15 residues. Germline CDR1 reads ENHRY; CDR2 reads SYGVKD. V lost 2 bases to trimming and J lost 1 base, with 12 bases between them. The DNA for the CDR3 is TGTGCCATCAGTGAGAGCCTTGGAGGGTCCTACGAGCAGTACTTC. It translates to CAISESLGGSYEQYF.

The chain employs TRBV20-1 and TRBJ2-3; 9 nucleotides agree with TRBD1. V trimming: 2 bases; J trimming: 0 bases; junction bases outside the gene matches: 9. Germline V gene data show CDR1 as DFQATT and CDR2 as SNEGSKA (reference sequence). The CDR3 is made up of 17 amino acids. The CDR3 region has the DNA TGCAGTGCTAGACACTTTCTGACAGGGGGGAGCACAGATACGCAGTATTTT. Encoded protein: CSARHFLTGGSTDTQYF.

V gene TRBV12-3 or TRBV12-4 combines with J gene TRBJ2-3; a possible D gene is TRBD1 (5 bases). The CDR3 length is 14 residues. Trimming shortened V by 6 bases and J by 4 bases, and 14 bases separated the two germline ends. The CDR3 nucleotides are TGTGCCAGCAGCCTGGACAATACCCCAGATACGCAGTATTTT. It yields the protein CASSLDNTPDTQYF.

This clonotype occurred a few times. V is TRBV5-1 and J is TRBJ2-1; D uncertain. Germline values: CDR1 SGHRS, CDR2 YFSETQ. The CDR3 is made up of 14 amino acids. Trimming left V 1 base short and J 1 base short, with 6 bases between. DNA for the CDR3: TGCGCCAGCAGCTTGATAGGGTCCTACAATGAGCAGTTCTTC. The encoded protein is CASSLIGSYNEQFF.

This clonotype was counted ten times or more. The rearrangement joins TRBV7-2 to TRBJ2-7; D may be TRBD1 or TRBD2 (5 bases each). V was trimmed by 5 bases and J by 0 bases, leaving 11 bases between them. The CDR3 is made up of 14 amino acids. CDR1 is SGHTA, CDR2 FQGNSA, per germline. The CDR3 spells CASSKGPSSYEQYF. The CDR3 nucleotides read TGTGCCAGCAGCAAGGGACCGAGCTCCTACGAGCAGTACTTC.